Described below is a single T cell receptor beta chain sequence and its context. The target antigen is unknown. The junction had 8 bases not matched to a gene; V was cut back by 5 bases and J by 8 bases. CDR1 is LNHDA and CDR2 is SQIVND in the germline V gene (reference sequence). The CDR3 totals 15 residues. The authors distributed each subset's genomic DNA evenly over several immunoSEQ plates. TCRdb's copy holds only in-frame clones and misses some; the assay was immunoSEQ multiplex PCR. Among hundreds of thousands of clones listed, roughly 80% were seen once. The entry originates in a study of shared clonotypes between healthy human individuals. In the study overall: Researchers drew samples from two women and a few men aged 18 to 49.

Study-level results: Limited genetic and exposure-history diversity came from having few donors.

There were only Caucasian adults among the donors, and all lived in Nashville, Tennessee. The V gene is TRBV19, the J gene TRBJ2-1; 11 bases align to TRBD2. Sequencing was done on a sample of PBMCs. The clonotype comes from a woman in her 40s in good health. Some clones in this sample may be carry-over from other donors' samples. This CDR3 reads CASSVLAGVSDEQFF. The CDR3 nucleotides are TGTGCCAGTAGTGTACTAGCGGGAGTTAGTGATGAGCAGTTCTTC.